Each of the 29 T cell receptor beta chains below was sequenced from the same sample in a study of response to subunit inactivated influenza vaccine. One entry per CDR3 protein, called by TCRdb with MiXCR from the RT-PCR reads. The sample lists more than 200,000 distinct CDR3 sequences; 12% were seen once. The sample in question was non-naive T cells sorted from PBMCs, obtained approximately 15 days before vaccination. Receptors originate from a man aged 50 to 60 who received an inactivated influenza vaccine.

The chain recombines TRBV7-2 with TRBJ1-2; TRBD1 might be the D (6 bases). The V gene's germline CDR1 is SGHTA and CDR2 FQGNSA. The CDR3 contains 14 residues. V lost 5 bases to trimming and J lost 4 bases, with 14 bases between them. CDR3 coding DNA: TGTGCCAGCAGCCCTAGGCGACAGGTCTATGGCTACACCTTC. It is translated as CASSPRRQVYGYTF.

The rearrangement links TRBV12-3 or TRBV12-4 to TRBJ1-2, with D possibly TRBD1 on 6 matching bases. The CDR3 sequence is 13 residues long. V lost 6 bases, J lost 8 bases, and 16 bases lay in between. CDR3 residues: CASSETGTGGYTF. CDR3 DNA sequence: TGTGCCAGCAGCGAGACAGGCACGGGCGGCTACACCTTC.

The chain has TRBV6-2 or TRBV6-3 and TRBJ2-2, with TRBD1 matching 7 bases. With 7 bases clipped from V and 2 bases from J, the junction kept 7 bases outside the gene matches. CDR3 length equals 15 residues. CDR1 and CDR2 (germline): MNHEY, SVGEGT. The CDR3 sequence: CASNQDRPNTGELFF. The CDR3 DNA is TGTGCCAGCAACCAGGACAGGCCAAACACCGGGGAGCTGTTTTTT.

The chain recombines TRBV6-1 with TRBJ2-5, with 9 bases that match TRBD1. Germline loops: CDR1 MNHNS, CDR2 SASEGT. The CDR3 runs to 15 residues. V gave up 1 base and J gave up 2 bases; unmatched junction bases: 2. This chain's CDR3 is CASSEDRGRQETQYF. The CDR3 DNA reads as TGTGCCAGCAGTGAAGACAGGGGGCGGCAAGAGACCCAGTACTTC.

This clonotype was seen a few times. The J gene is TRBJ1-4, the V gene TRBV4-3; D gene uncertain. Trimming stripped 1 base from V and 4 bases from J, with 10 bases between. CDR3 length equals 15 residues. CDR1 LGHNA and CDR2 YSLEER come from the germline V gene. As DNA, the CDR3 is TGCGCCAGCAGCCAAGGGTTGGCAGTTAATGAAAAACTGTTTTTT. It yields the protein CASSQGLAVNEKLFF.

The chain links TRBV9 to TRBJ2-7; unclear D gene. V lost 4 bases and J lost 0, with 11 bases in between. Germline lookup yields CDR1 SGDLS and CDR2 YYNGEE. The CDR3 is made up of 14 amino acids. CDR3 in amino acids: CASSLLDGSYEQYF. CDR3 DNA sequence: TGTGCCAGCAGCCTTCTAGACGGCTCCTACGAGCAGTACTTC.

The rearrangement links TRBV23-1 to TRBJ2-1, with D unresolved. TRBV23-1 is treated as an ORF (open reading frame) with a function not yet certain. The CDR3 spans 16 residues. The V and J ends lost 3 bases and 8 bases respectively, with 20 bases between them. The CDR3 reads CASSQAWTVLLYEQFF. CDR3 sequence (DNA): TGCGCCAGCAGTCAGGCTTGGACGGTACTTCTCTATGAGCAGTTCTTC.

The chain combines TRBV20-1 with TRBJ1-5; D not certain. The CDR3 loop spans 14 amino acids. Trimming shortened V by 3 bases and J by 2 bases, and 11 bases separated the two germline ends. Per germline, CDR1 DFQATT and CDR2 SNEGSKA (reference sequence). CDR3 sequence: CSAREGSGNQPQHF. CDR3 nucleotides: TGCAGTGCTAGGGAAGGGTCAGGCAATCAGCCCCAGCATTTT.

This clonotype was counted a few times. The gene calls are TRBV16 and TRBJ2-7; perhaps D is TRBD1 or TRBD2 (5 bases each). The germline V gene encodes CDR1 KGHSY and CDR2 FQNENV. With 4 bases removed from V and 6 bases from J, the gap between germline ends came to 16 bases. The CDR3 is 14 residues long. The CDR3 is CASSRDPGSLEQYF. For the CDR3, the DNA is TGTGCCAGCAGCCGGGACCCCGGTTCCCTCGAGCAGTACTTC. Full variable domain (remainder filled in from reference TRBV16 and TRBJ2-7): GEEVAQTPKHLVRGEGQKAKLYCAPIKGHSYVFWYQQVLKNEFKFLISFQNENVFDETGMPKERFSAKCLPNSPCSLEIQATKLEDSAVYFCASSRDPGSLEQYFGPGTRLTVT.

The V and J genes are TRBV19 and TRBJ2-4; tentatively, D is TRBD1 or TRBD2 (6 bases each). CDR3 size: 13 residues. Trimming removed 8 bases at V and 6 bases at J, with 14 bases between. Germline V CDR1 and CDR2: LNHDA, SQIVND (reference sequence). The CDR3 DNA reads TGTGCCAGTTTAGGAGGGGGAGTAAACATTCAGTACTTC. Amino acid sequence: CASLGGGVNIQYF. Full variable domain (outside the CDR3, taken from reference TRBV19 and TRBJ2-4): DGGITQSPKYLFRKEGQNVTLSCEQNLNHDAMYWYRQDPGQGLRLIYYSQIVNDFQKGDIAEGYSVSREKKESFPLTVTSAQKNPTAFYLCASLGGGVNIQYFGAGTRLSVL.

As DNA, the CDR3 is TGTGCCAGCAGAACGGGACAGGGTGAGACGAGAATCACTGAAGCTTTCTTT. This encodes CASRTGQGETRITEAFF. The chain has TRBV7-9 and TRBJ1-1; the match to TRBD1 covers 9 bases. CDR1 and CDR2 (germline): SEHNR, FQNEAQ (reference sequence). The CDR3 extends over 17 amino acids. V lost 6 bases, J lost 4 bases, and 15 bases stayed unmatched.

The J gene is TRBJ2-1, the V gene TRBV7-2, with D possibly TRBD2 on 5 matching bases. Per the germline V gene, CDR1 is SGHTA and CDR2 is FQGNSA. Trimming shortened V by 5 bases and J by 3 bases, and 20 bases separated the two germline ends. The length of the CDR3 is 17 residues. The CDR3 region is CASSPYLAHIFYNEQFF. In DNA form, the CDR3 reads TGTGCCAGCAGCCCCTATCTAGCCCACATCTTCTACAATGAGCAGTTCTTC.

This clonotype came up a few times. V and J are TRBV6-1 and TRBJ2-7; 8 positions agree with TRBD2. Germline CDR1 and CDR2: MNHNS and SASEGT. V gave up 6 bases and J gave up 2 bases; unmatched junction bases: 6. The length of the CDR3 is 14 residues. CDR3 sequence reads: CASRPGGVTYEQYF. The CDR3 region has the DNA TGTGCCAGCAGACCGGGGGGGGTAACCTACGAGCAGTACTTC.

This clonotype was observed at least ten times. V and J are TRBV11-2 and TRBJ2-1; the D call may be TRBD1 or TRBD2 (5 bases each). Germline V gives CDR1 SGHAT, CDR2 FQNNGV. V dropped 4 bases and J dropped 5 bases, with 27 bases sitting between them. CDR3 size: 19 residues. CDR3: CASSSNERGSARVHNEQFF. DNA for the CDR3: TGTGCCAGCAGCTCCAACGAAAGGGGAAGCGCGAGGGTTCACAATGAGCAGTTCTTC.

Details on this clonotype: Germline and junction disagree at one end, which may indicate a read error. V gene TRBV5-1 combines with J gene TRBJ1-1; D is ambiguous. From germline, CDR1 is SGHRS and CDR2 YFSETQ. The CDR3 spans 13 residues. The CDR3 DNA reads TGCGCCAGCAGCTTGAATGTTCAGGAAAGCCCTTATTTT. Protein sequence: CASSLNVQESPYF.

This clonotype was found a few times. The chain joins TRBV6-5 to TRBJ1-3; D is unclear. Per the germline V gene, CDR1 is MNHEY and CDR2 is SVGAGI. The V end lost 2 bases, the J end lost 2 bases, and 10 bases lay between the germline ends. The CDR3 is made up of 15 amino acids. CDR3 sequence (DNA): TGTGCCAGCAGTTACCGACCGACTCCTGGAAACACCATATATTTT. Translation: CASSYRPTPGNTIYF.

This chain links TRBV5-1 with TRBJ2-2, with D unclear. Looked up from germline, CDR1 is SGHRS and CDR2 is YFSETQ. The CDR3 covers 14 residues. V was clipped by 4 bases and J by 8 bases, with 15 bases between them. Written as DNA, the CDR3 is TGCGCCAGCAGCCTGCGGATCTCCGAAGGGGAGCTGTTTTTT. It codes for CASSLRISEGELFF.

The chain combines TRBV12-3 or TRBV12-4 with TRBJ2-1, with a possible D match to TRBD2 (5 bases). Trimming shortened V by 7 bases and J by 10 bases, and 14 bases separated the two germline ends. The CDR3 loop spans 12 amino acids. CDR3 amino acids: CASTYSGREQFF. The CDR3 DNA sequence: TGTGCCAGCACCTACAGCGGCCGGGAGCAGTTCTTC.

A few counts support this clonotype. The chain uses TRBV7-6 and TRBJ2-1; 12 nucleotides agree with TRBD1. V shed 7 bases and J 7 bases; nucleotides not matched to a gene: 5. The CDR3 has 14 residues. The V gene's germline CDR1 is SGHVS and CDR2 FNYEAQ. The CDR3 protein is CASNPGQGANEQFF. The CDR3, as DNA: TGTGCCAGCAACCCGGGACAGGGGGCGAATGAGCAGTTCTTC.

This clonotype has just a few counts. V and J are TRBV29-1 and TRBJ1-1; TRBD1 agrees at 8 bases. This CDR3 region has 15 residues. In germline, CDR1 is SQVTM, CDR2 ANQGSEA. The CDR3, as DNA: TGCAGTGCCAGGGGGCGCGTAGGGTGGAACACTGAAGCTTTCTTT. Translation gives CSARGRVGWNTEAFF.

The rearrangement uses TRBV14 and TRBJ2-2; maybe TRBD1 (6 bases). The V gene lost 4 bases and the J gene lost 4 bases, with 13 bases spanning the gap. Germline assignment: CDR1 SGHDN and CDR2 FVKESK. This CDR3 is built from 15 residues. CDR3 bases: TGTGCCAGCAGCCGAATTACAGGGAGCACCGGGGAGCTGTTTTTT. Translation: CASSRITGSTGELFF.

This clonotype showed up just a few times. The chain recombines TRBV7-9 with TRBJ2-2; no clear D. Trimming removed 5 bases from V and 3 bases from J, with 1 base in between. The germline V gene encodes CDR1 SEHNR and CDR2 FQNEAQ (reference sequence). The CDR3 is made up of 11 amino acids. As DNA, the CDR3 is TGTGCCAGCAGCCACACCGGGGAGCTGTTTTTT. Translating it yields CASSHTGELFF.

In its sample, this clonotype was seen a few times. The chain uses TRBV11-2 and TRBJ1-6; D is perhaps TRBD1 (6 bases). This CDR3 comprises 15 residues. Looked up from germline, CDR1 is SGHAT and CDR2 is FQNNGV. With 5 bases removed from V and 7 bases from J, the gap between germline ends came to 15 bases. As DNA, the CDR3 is TGTGCCAGCAGCCCCCCCGGGGGCATGAATTCACCCCTCCACTTT. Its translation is CASSPPGGMNSPLHF. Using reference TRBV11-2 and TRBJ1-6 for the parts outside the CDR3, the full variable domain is EAGVAQSPRYKIIEKRQSVAFWCNPISGHATLYWYQQILGQGPKLLIQFQNNGVVDDSQLPKDRFSAERLKGVDSTLKIQPAKLEDSAVYLCASSPPGGMNSPLHFGNGTRLTVT.

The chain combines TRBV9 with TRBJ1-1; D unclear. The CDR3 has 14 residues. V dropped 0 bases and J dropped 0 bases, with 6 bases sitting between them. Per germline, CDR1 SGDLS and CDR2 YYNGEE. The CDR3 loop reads CASSVGAVNTEAFF. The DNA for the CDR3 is TGTGCCAGCAGCGTAGGGGCGGTGAACACTGAAGCTTTCTTT.

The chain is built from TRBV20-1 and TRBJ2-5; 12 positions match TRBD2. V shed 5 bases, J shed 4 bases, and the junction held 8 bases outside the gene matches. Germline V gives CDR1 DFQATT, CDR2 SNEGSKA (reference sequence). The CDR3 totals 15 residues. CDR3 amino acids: CSAGGASGRAETQYF. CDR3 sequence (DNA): TGCAGTGCTGGGGGGGCTAGCGGGAGGGCAGAGACCCAGTACTTC.

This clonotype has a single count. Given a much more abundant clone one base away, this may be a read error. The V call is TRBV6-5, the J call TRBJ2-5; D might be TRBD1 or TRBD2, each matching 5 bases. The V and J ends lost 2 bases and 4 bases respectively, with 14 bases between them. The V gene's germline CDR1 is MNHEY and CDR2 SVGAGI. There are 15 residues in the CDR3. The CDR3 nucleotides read TGTGCCAGCAGTTACGCGATAAGGGACCCAGAGACCCAGTACTTC. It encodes CASSYAIRDPETQYF.

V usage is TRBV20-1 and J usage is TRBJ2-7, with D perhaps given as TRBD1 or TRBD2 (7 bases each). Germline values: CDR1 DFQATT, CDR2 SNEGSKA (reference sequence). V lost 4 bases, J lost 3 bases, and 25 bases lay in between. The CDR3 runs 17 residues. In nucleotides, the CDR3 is TGCAGTGCTATCTCCAGGGAGGGGGGCTCAGGGGGCTACGAGCAGTACTTC. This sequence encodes CSAISREGGSGGYEQYF.

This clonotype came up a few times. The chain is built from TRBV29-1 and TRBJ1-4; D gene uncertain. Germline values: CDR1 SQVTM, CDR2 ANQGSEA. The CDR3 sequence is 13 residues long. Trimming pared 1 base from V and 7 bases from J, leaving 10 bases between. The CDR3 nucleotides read TGCAGCGTTGAAGTACCCTTTACTGAAAAACTGTTTTTT. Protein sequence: CSVEVPFTEKLFF. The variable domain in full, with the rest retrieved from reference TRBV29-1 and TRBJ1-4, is SAVISQKPSRDICQRGTSLTIQCQVDSQVTMMFWYRQQPGQSLTLIATANQGSEATYESGFVIDKFPISRPNLTFSTLTVSNMSPEDSSIYLCSVEVPFTEKLFFGSGTQLSVL.

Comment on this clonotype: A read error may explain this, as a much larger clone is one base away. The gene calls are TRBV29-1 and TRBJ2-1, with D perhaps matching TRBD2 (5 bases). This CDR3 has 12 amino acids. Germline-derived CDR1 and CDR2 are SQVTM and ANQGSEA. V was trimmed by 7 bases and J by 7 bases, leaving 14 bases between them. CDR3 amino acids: CSAPGIANEQFF. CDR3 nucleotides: TGCAGCGCCCCGGGAATAGCTAATGAGCAGTTCTTC.